Listed here are 10 T cell receptor beta chains from one sample, sequenced in a study of cytomegalovirus exposure and HLA in healthy donors. A multiplex PCR was run with 60 Vbeta primers and 13 Jbeta primers. TCRdb's copy holds only in-frame clones and misses some; the assay was immunoSEQ multiplex PCR. The sample yields 100,000 to 150,000 clones, 80% to 85% seen once. The specimen sequenced was PBMCs. These receptors were taken from a boy between 10 and 17 years old in good health and CMV-seronegative.

The CDR3 sequence is CASSRSGDYYEQYF. The CDR3 coding sequence is TGTGCCAGCAGCCGTAGCGGGGATTACTACGAGCAGTACTTC. The chain uses TRBV14 and TRBJ2-7; 8 bases agree with TRBD2. V lost 4 bases, J lost 3 bases, and 5 bases stayed unmatched. The CDR3 consists of 14 residues. Germline V gene sequence: CDR1 SGHDN, CDR2 FVKESK. The whole variable domain, filled in from reference TRBV14 and TRBJ2-7, reads EAGVTQFPSHSVIEKGQTVTLRCDPISGHDNLYWYRRVMGKEIKFLLHFVKESKQDESGMPNNRFLAERTGGTYSTLKVQPAELEDSGVYFCASSRSGDYYEQYFGPGTRLTVT.

Remarks on this clone: Other nucleotide sequences from this sample produce the same CDR3. This rearrangement joins TRBV5-1 to TRBJ2-5; D not certain. Trimming removed 0 bases at V and 2 bases at J, with 8 bases between. CDR1 and CDR2 from the germline V gene are SGHRS and YFSETQ. CDR3 length: 14 residues. CDR3 nucleotides: TGCGCCAGCAGCTTGGGAGGTTTGCAAGAGACCCAGTACTTC. It yields the protein CASSLGGLQETQYF.

V and J are TRBV15 and TRBJ1-3, with D perhaps matching TRBD1 (5 bases). The CDR3 loop spans 12 amino acids. Trimming stripped 9 bases from V and 4 bases from J, with 10 bases between. The germline gives CDR1 LNHNV, CDR2 YYDKDF (reference sequence). CDR3 protein: CATGTYGNTIYF. For the CDR3, the DNA is TGTGCCACAGGGACTTACGGAAACACCATATATTTT.

This clone was detected once. The chain recombines TRBV5-1 with TRBJ1-1, with D maybe TRBD1 (5 bases). With 1 base removed from V and 0 bases from J, the gap between germline ends came to 13 bases. Germline assignment: CDR1 SGHRS and CDR2 YFSETQ. The CDR3 totals 16 residues. The CDR3, as DNA: TGCGCCAGCAGCTTGACCGCAGGGCTATTGAACACTGAAGCTTTCTTT. Translation: CASSLTAGLLNTEAFF.

This chain uses TRBV7-2 with TRBJ1-2; possibly TRBD1 for D (5 bases). Germline V gene sequence: CDR1 SGHTA, CDR2 FQGNSA. The V end lost 7 bases, the J end lost 4 bases, and 16 bases lay between the germline ends. The CDR3 has 14 residues. The CDR3 region has the DNA TGTGCCAGCAAGGTAGAGACAGCCACCTATGGCTACACCTTC. It is translated as CASKVETATYGYTF.

This clone was counted between two and nine times. This chain connects TRBV7-9 to TRBJ2-7, with 7 positions matching TRBD1. Germline CDR1 SEHNR, CDR2 FQNEAQ (reference sequence). The CDR3 is made up of 12 amino acids. J lost 7 bases, V lost 5 bases, and 5 bases had no gene match. The chain's CDR3 is CASSQQGYEQYF. In nucleotides, the CDR3 is TGTGCCAGCAGCCAACAGGGGTATGAGCAGTACTTC.

Only a few counts were recorded for this clone. The V and J genes are TRBV2 and TRBJ1-4; 8 bases align to TRBD1. Per germline, CDR1 SNHLY and CDR2 FYNNEI. This CDR3 region has 15 residues. J was trimmed by 5 bases and V by 5 bases; bases with no gene match: 7. CDR3 bases: TGTGCCAGCAGTCCCACGGACAGGGTAAATGAAAAACTGTTTTTT. Protein: CASSPTDRVNEKLFF. The whole variable domain, filled in from reference TRBV2 and TRBJ1-4, reads EPEVTQTPSHQVTQMGQEVILRCVPISNHLYFYWYRQILGQKVEFLVSFYNNEISEKSEIFDDQFSVERPDGSNFTLKIRSTKLEDSAMYFCASSPTDRVNEKLFFGSGTQLSVL.

The chain uses TRBV7-6 and TRBJ2-7; 10 nucleotides align to TRBD2. The CDR3 totals 16 residues. From germline, CDR1 is SGHVS and CDR2 FNYEAQ. V gave up 5 bases and J gave up 7 bases; unmatched junction bases: 14. The CDR3 region has the DNA TGTGCCAGCAGCCCTCCCTGGACTAGCGGCCTTCGGGAGCAGTACTTC. Its translation is CASSPPWTSGLREQYF.

The V call is TRBV5-1, the J call TRBJ1-1, with D unresolved. From germline, CDR1 is SGHRS and CDR2 YFSETQ. The CDR3 is 16 amino acids. V lost 0 bases, J lost 7 bases, and 19 bases lay in between. CDR3 amino acids: CASSLERGIRSGEAFF. The CDR3 DNA is TGCGCCAGCAGCTTGGAGAGAGGGATACGTTCGGGTGAAGCTTTCTTT.

This clone was detected a few times. The V and J genes are TRBV5-8 and TRBJ2-7, with 9 bases matching TRBD1. Germline CDR1 SGHTS, CDR2 YDEGEE. V shed 4 bases and J 3 bases; nucleotides not matched to a gene: 8. There are 15 residues in the CDR3. CDR3: CASSPLTGGDYEQYF. CDR3 DNA: TGTGCCAGCAGCCCCTTGACAGGGGGAGACTACGAGCAGTACTTC.